This TCR beta chain originates from a study of cytomegalovirus exposure and HLA in healthy donors. Use of 60 Vbeta and 13 Jbeta primers characterized the PCR. Profiling relied on immunoSEQ multiplex PCR, and the TCRdb table lists in-frame clones only, not all of them. The data contain about 120,000 clones, approximately 65% of them singletons. With respect to this clone: Its antigen is not identified.

Trimming took 6 bases from V and 5 from J; bases not matched to a gene: 9. Looked up from germline, CDR1 is LNHDA and CDR2 is SQIVND (reference sequence). The CDR3 runs to 14 residues. Notes on the study in general: Some TCR beta chains (roughly 160 of them) were listed as cytomegalovirus-associated. TCR association rates varied by HLA locus in a later analysis, with DRB1 highest and HLA-C lowest. For most TCR sequences rarity was the rule, although some public TCRs occurred in many donors. One variant, a missense change in DCLRE1C, was linked in a later analysis to TCR beta V- and J-gene trimming.

This rearrangement joins TRBV19 to TRBJ2-5, with 7 bases fitting TRBD2. The source is a man between 18 and 29 years old in good health and CMV-seronegative. What was sequenced was PBMCs. The CDR3, as DNA: TGTGCCAGTAGGCAGACTAGCACCACGGAGACCCAGTACTTC. Its translation: CASRQTSTTETQYF.